The 25 T cell receptor beta chains below all came from one sample that was sequenced in a study of blood T cell repertoires in COVID-19. Only in-frame clones appear in the TCRdb table, and some are missing; sequencing was by immunoSEQ multiplex PCR. This sample has over 120,000 clones, with roughly four fifths found just once. Input material: peripheral blood. These receptors all stem from a woman aged 80 or over with acute or convalescent COVID-19.

V usage is TRBV2 and J usage is TRBJ1-5; D gene ambiguous. This CDR3 contains 14 residues. The V and J ends lost 11 bases and 0 bases respectively, with 14 bases between them. In germline, CDR1 is SNHLY, CDR2 FYNNEI. The CDR3 bases are TGTGCCGCATCTCGGTTGTATAGCAATCAGCCCCAGCATTTT. Protein: CAASRLYSNQPQHF.

The rearrangement uses TRBV7-8 and TRBJ1-1; 7 bases are a match to TRBD1. The CDR3 has 13 amino acids. Looked up from germline, CDR1 is SGHVS and CDR2 is FQNEAQ. Unmatched junction bases numbered 7, after V lost 5 bases and J lost 7 bases. The CDR3 region is CASSLDPGGEAFF. The CDR3 DNA is TGTGCCAGCAGCCTCGACCCAGGGGGTGAAGCTTTCTTT.

This sequence joins TRBV19 and TRBJ1-2; D gene unclear. The CDR3 runs 14 residues. With 4 bases removed from V and 3 bases from J, the gap between germline ends came to 12 bases. CDR1 and CDR2 (germline): LNHDA, SQIVND (reference sequence). This chain's CDR3 is CASSTPPVYYGYTF. The CDR3 bases are TGTGCCAGTAGTACCCCCCCGGTCTACTATGGCTACACCTTC.

The V call is TRBV19, the J call TRBJ2-1; the match to TRBD2 covers 8 bases. Germline-derived CDR1 and CDR2 are LNHDA and SQIVND (reference sequence). V gave up 7 bases and J gave up 2 bases; unmatched junction bases: 10. The CDR3 covers 16 residues. This CDR3 is CASTTIAGYPYNEQFF. The CDR3 bases are TGTGCCAGTACCACTATAGCGGGGTACCCCTACAATGAGCAGTTCTTC.

The chain carries TRBV2 and TRBJ2-7; 13 bases map to TRBD2. This CDR3 spans 15 amino acids. With 5 bases clipped from V and 2 bases from J, the junction kept 3 bases outside the gene matches. Germline lookup yields CDR1 SNHLY and CDR2 FYNNEI. The chain's CDR3 is CASSTTSGGAYEQYF. CDR3 DNA sequence: TGTGCCAGCAGTACCACTAGCGGGGGGGCCTACGAGCAGTACTTC.

The V call is TRBV19, the J call TRBJ1-1; D call uncertain. This CDR3 has 12 amino acids. Germline lookup yields CDR1 LNHDA and CDR2 SQIVND (reference sequence). V was cut by 4 bases and J by 11 bases, with 14 bases left in between. The CDR3 loop reads CASSNADRGAFF. Written as DNA, the CDR3 is TGTGCCAGTAGTAATGCGGACCGCGGGGCTTTCTTT.

V usage is TRBV9 and J usage is TRBJ2-2; the D gene is possibly TRBD2 (6 bases). This CDR3 is 14 amino acids long. CDR1 and CDR2 from the germline V gene are SGDLS and YYNGEE. Trimming stripped 8 bases from V and 0 bases from J, with 11 bases between. CDR3 sequence: CASQGLSNTGELFF. DNA for the CDR3: TGTGCCAGTCAGGGACTTTCGAACACCGGGGAGCTGTTTTTT.

V and J are TRBV11-2 and TRBJ2-2; D perhaps matches TRBD1 (5 bases). V lost 0 bases and J lost 8, with 7 bases in between. In germline, CDR1 is SGHAT, CDR2 FQNNGV. This CDR3 contains 13 residues. CDR3 in amino acids: CASSLEGVGELFF. The CDR3 bases are TGTGCCAGCAGCTTAGAAGGGGTAGGGGAGCTGTTTTTT.

V gene TRBV19 combines with J gene TRBJ2-1; 11 positions agree with TRBD1. J was trimmed by 6 bases and V by 5 bases; bases with no gene match: 3. The CDR3 totals 14 residues. Germline V gives CDR1 LNHDA, CDR2 SQIVND (reference sequence). The CDR3: CASSGQGAVNEQFF. The CDR3 DNA reads as TGTGCCAGTAGTGGACAGGGGGCGGTCAATGAGCAGTTCTTC. The full variable domain, completed using reference TRBV19 and TRBJ2-1, is DGGITQSPKYLFRKEGQNVTLSCEQNLNHDAMYWYRQDPGQGLRLIYYSQIVNDFQKGDIAEGYSVSREKKESFPLTVTSAQKNPTAFYLCASSGQGAVNEQFFGPGTRLTVL.

This clone appeared once. The V call is TRBV3-1 (or the pseudogene TRBV3-2), the J call TRBJ2-7, with D possibly TRBD1 on 5 matching bases. This CDR3 is 13 amino acids long. V gave up 4 bases and J gave up 0 bases, with 7 bases separating them. Germline CDR1 reads LGHDT; CDR2 reads YNNKEL (reference sequence). The CDR3 coding sequence is TGTGCCAGCAGCCCAGACAGCTCCTACGAGCAGTACTTC. Translated: CASSPDSSYEQYF.

The J gene is TRBJ1-2, the V gene TRBV19; TRBD1 matches 8 bases. Germline V CDR1 and CDR2: LNHDA, SQIVND (reference sequence). The CDR3 sequence is 14 residues long. Trimming took 6 bases from V and 6 from J; bases not matched to a gene: 9. In nucleotides, the CDR3 is TGTGCCAGTAGGGGACAGGTCGGCATTCATGGCTACACCTTC. It is translated as CASRGQVGIHGYTF.

J is TRBJ2-3 and V is TRBV7-6; tentative D call: TRBD2 (7 bases). CDR3 size: 16 residues. V was clipped by 5 bases and J by 3 bases, with 18 bases between them. Germline CDR1 SGHVS, CDR2 FNYEAQ. The CDR3 DNA sequence: TGTGCCAGCAGCCCCCGAAGGGGGGGCGCAACAGATACGCAGTATTTT. Translated: CASSPRRGGATDTQYF. The whole variable domain, filled in from reference TRBV7-6 and TRBJ2-3, reads GAGVSQSPRYKVTKRGQDVALRCDPISGHVSLYWYRQALGQGPEFLTYFNYEAQQDKSGLPNDRFSAERPEGSISTLTIQRTEQRDSAMYRCASSPRRGGATDTQYFGPGTRLTVL.

This chain's CDR3 is CASSLTYRGNTEAFF. Here the CDR3 DNA reads TGTGCCAGCAGCTTAACATACAGGGGGAACACTGAAGCTTTCTTT. V gene TRBV5-4 combines with J gene TRBJ1-1, with 7 bases aligning to TRBD1. The germline CDR1 and CDR2 sequences are SGHNT and YYREEE (reference sequence). This CDR3 is built from 15 residues. The V segment lost 2 bases and the J segment 1 base; nucleotides outside the gene matches: 5.

The chain employs TRBV7-9 and TRBJ1-6; no definite D call. The V end was cut by 10 bases, the J end by 7 bases, with 23 bases between. Germline values: CDR1 SEHNR, CDR2 FQNEAQ (reference sequence). This CDR3 is built from 16 residues. The CDR3 loop is CATPAEAGRRNSPLHF. In DNA form, the CDR3 reads TGTGCCACCCCTGCCGAGGCCGGGAGACGGAATTCACCCCTCCACTTT.

The chain joins TRBV4-1 to TRBJ2-2; D is perhaps TRBD2 (6 bases). With 7 bases removed from V and 0 bases from J, the gap between germline ends came to 21 bases. CDR3 length: 18 amino acids. Per germline, CDR1 MGHRA and CDR2 YSYEKL. The CDR3 DNA reads TGCGCCAGCAAAACCCGGACTACCCGGGGTACGAACACCGGGGAGCTGTTTTTT. Protein sequence: CASKTRTTRGTNTGELFF.

In nucleotides, the CDR3 is TGTGCCTCCTCCGGGACAGGTTTGAACACTGAAGCTTTCTTT. Its translation: CASSGTGLNTEAFF. The chain carries TRBV10-3 and TRBJ1-1; TRBD1 matches 8 bases. Germline loops: CDR1 ENHRY, CDR2 SYGVKD. V lost 11 bases to trimming and J lost 0 bases; unmatched junction nucleotides: 8. This CDR3 region has 14 residues.

This clone was counted a single time. The chain is built from TRBV24-1 and TRBJ1-2; D call uncertain. The CDR3 length is 13 residues. V was shortened by 2 bases and J by 6 bases, with 9 bases between the two germline ends. Germline CDR1 reads KGHDR; CDR2 reads SFDVKD. The CDR3 is CATSDSKEHGYTF. The DNA for the CDR3 is TGTGCCACCAGTGATTCAAAGGAGCATGGCTACACCTTC.

This clone was seen at least ten times. The chain couples TRBV19 to TRBJ2-3; unclear D gene. The CDR3 runs to 15 residues. V lost 3 bases, J lost 0 bases, and 10 bases lay in between. Germline V lookup: CDR1 LNHDA, CDR2 SQIVND (reference sequence). The CDR3 loop reads CASSMRQKSTDTQYF. For the CDR3, the DNA is TGTGCCAGTAGTATGCGGCAGAAAAGCACAGATACGCAGTATTTT.

The rearrangement joins TRBV10-1 to TRBJ2-2, with TRBD2 identical over 10 bases. The ends lost 5 bases at V and 5 bases at J; junction bases unmatched: 2. The CDR3 contains 14 residues. In germline, CDR1 is WNHNN, CDR2 SYGVQD (reference sequence). This chain's CDR3 is CASSQRGGTGELFF. In DNA form, the CDR3 reads TGCGCCAGCAGTCAGCGGGGGGGGACCGGGGAGCTGTTTTTT.

This clone has just a few counts. The chain combines TRBV2 with TRBJ1-1, with D possibly TRBD1 on 5 matching bases. CDR3 length: 14 residues. V lost 6 bases and J lost 1, with 12 bases in between. Germline loops: CDR1 SNHLY, CDR2 FYNNEI. Here the CDR3 reads CASSPRRGNTEAFF. CDR3 nucleotide sequence: TGTGCCAGCAGCCCCCGAAGGGGGAACACTGAAGCTTTCTTT.

This clone occurred once. This rearrangement joins TRBV5-1 to TRBJ1-1; 9 bases fit TRBD1. CDR1 is SGHRS, CDR2 YFSETQ, per germline. This CDR3 spans 16 amino acids. V lost 2 bases and J lost 5; bases outside the gene matches: 10. CDR3 residues: CASSFSGQGIGTEAFF. The DNA of the CDR3 is TGCGCCAGCAGCTTTAGTGGACAGGGGATTGGTACTGAAGCTTTCTTT.

V gene TRBV11-1 combines with J gene TRBJ1-6; D gene ambiguous. The CDR3 extends over 14 amino acids. Germline loops: CDR1 SGHAT, CDR2 FQDESV (reference sequence). V lost 3 bases, J lost 3 bases, and 6 bases lay in between. CDR3 amino acids: CASSLGSYNSPLHF. The CDR3, as DNA: TGTGCCAGCAGCTTGGGGAGCTATAATTCACCCCTCCACTTT.

This clone was counted between two and nine times. The CDR3 DNA follows: TGTGCCAGCAGTGATCCGGGATCCTATGGCTACACCTTC. Translated: CASSDPGSYGYTF. The J gene is TRBJ1-2, the V gene TRBV2, with no clear D. CDR3 length equals 13 residues. V lost 3 bases, J lost 4 bases, and 9 bases lay in between. The germline V gene has CDR1 SNHLY and CDR2 FYNNEI.

V is TRBV9 and J is TRBJ1-6; D may be TRBD1 (6 bases). The V gene lost 2 bases and the J gene lost 9 bases, with 18 bases spanning the gap. The length of the CDR3 is 16 residues. The germline V gene has CDR1 SGDLS and CDR2 YYNGEE. The CDR3 nucleotides are TGTGCCAGCAGCGTTACCCATGGGTTCAGGGGTTCACCCCTCCACTTT. Protein: CASSVTHGFRGSPLHF.

The chain carries TRBV7-2 and TRBJ2-5; 15 bases align to TRBD2. Germline V CDR1 and CDR2: SGHTA, FQGNSA. CDR3 length: 15 residues. Trimming removed 6 bases from V and 3 bases from J; junction bases left unmatched: 2. CDR3 amino acids: CASRWTSGGEETQYF. CDR3 coding DNA: TGTGCCAGCAGGTGGACTAGCGGGGGGGAAGAGACCCAGTACTTC.